One sample yielded the 10 T cell receptor beta chains listed below, sequenced in a study of radiotherapy plus CTLA-4 blockade in lung cancer. Sequencing used immunoSEQ multiplex PCR; TCRdb keeps in-frame clones, though not all of them. The sample has some 70,000 clones, approximately 79% seen once. Sequencing was performed on peripheral blood, taken from a patient treated with radiotherapy plus ipilimumab. These receptor sequences come from a human donor with non-small cell lung cancer who had a complete response to radiotherapy plus ipilimumab.

The V gene is TRBV7-6, the J gene TRBJ2-3; 8 nucleotides line up with TRBD1. There are 13 residues in the CDR3. Unmatched junction bases numbered 5, after V lost 6 bases and J lost 6 bases. Germline CDR1 reads SGHVS; CDR2 reads FNYEAQ. Here the CDR3 DNA reads TGTGCCAGCAGAGACCAGGGGGCCGATACGCAGTATTTT. Translated: CASRDQGADTQYF.

The rearrangement joins TRBV6-5 to TRBJ2-3; D not resolved. The CDR3 runs to 14 residues. V shed 1 base and J shed 7 bases, with 12 bases lying between them. Germline assignment: CDR1 MNHEY and CDR2 SVGAGI. The CDR3 DNA reads TGTGCCAGCAGTTACTTGGTGGATGGGAATACGCAGTATTTT. This sequence encodes CASSYLVDGNTQYF.

The J gene is TRBJ2-1, the V gene TRBV5-3; 8 positions agree with TRBD2. TRBV5-3 is designated an ORF whose function remains uncertain. The CDR3 covers 18 residues. V lost 0 bases, J lost 4 bases, and 12 bases stayed unmatched. The CDR3, as DNA: TGTGCCAGAAGCTTGGGGGTTGGGACTAGACGACTTTACAATGAGCAGTTCTTC. This translates into CARSLGVGTRRLYNEQFF.

This clone was found once. The V call is TRBV7-9, the J call TRBJ2-5, with TRBD2 identical over 10 bases. The junction had 12 bases not matched to a gene; V was cut back by 6 bases and J by 2 bases. CDR3 length: 17 amino acids. The germline gives CDR1 SEHNR, CDR2 FQNEAQ (reference sequence). The CDR3 protein is CASRPPGKRGGQETQYF. The CDR3 DNA reads TGTGCCAGCAGACCCCCCGGTAAGCGGGGGGGACAAGAGACCCAGTACTTC. The full variable domain, completed using reference TRBV7-9 and TRBJ2-5, is DTGVSQNPRHKITKRGQNVTFRCDPISEHNRLYWYRQTLGQGPEFLTYFQNEAQLEKSRLLSDRFSAERPKGSFSTLEIQRTEQGDSAMYLCASRPPGKRGGQETQYFGPGTRLLVL.

The rearrangement uses TRBV5-4 and TRBJ1-1, with D hard to call. This CDR3 region has 13 residues. V lost 0 bases, J lost 7 bases, and 10 bases lay in between. CDR1 and CDR2 from the germline V gene are SGHNT and YYREEE (reference sequence). CDR3 sequence reads: CASSLAGSDEAFF. DNA for the CDR3: TGTGCCAGCAGCTTGGCCGGGAGCGATGAAGCTTTCTTT.

The chain uses TRBV15 and TRBJ2-7; D call uncertain. The CDR3 covers 15 residues. V shed 0 bases and J shed 6 bases, with 15 bases lying between them. CDR1 is LNHNV and CDR2 is YYDKDF in the germline V gene (reference sequence). CDR3 region: CATSRDKGLGSEQYV. The CDR3 DNA follows: TGTGCCACCAGCAGAGATAAGGGCTTAGGCTCCGAGCAGTACGTC.

V gene TRBV7-2 combines with J gene TRBJ1-3, with D maybe TRBD1 (5 bases). Per germline, CDR1 SGHTA and CDR2 FQGNSA. V gave up 5 bases and J gave up 2 bases, with 16 bases separating them. This CDR3 has 16 residues. CDR3 protein: CASSRTQGSAGNTIYF. The CDR3 coding sequence is TGTGCCAGCAGCCGAACCCAGGGAAGCGCTGGAAACACCATATATTTT. Looking up the rest from reference TRBV7-2 and TRBJ1-3 gives the full variable domain: GAGVSQSPSNKVTEKGKDVELRCDPISGHTALYWYRQSLGQGLEFLIYFQGNSAPDKSGLPSDRFSAERTGGSVSTLTIQRTQQEDSAVYLCASSRTQGSAGNTIYFGEGSWLTVV.

V gene TRBV18 combines with J gene TRBJ1-1; TRBD1 aligns across 9 bases. With V trimmed by 5 bases and J by 3 bases, 4 bases remained unmatched. The CDR3 consists of 14 residues. The germline CDR1 and CDR2 sequences are KGHSH and LQKENI. In DNA, the CDR3 is TGTGCCAGCTCAACAACAGGGGGCGACACTGAAGCTTTCTTT. Protein: CASSTTGGDTEAFF.

This clone was recorded a few times. The rearrangement links TRBV7-9 to TRBJ1-2; TRBD1 matches at 8 bases. The length of the CDR3 is 17 residues. CDR1 and CDR2 (germline): SEHNR, FQNEAQ (reference sequence). With V trimmed by 4 bases and J by 6 bases, 16 bases remained unmatched. CDR3 loop: CASSSFGGQGAADGYTF. In nucleotides, the CDR3 is TGTGCCAGCAGCTCCTTTGGCGGGCAGGGGGCGGCTGATGGCTACACCTTC. The whole variable domain, remainder taken from reference TRBV7-9 and TRBJ1-2, is DTGVSQNPRHKITKRGQNVTFRCDPISEHNRLYWYRQTLGQGPEFLTYFQNEAQLEKSRLLSDRFSAERPKGSFSTLEIQRTEQGDSAMYLCASSSFGGQGAADGYTFGSGTRLTVV.

The chain uses TRBV11-2 and TRBJ2-1; 9 nucleotides agree with TRBD2. The V gene end was trimmed by 3 bases and the J gene end by 9 bases; junction bases not matched to a gene: 12. The CDR3 consists of 16 residues. Germline CDR1 and CDR2: SGHAT and FQNNGV. DNA of the CDR3: TGTGCCAGCAGCTTCCGTGGCGGGAGGGCCTGGGGTGAGCAGTTCTTC. Protein: CASSFRGGRAWGEQFF.